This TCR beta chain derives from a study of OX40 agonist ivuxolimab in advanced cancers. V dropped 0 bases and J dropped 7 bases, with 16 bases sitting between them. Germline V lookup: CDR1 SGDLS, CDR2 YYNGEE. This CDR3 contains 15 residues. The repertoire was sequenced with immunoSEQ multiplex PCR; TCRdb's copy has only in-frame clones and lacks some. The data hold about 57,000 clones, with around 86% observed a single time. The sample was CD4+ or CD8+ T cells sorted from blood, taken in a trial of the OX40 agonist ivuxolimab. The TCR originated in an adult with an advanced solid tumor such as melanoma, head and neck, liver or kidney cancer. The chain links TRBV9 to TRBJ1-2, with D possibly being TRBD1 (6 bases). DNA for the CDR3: TGTGCCAGCAGCGTAGAGCTCCAGGGGCTGTCTGGCTACACCTTC. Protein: CASSVELQGLSGYTF. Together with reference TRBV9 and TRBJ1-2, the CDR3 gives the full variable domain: DSGVTQTPKHLITATGQRVTLRCSPRSGDLSVYWYQQSLDQGLQFLIQYYNGEERAKGNILERFSAQQFPDLHSELNLSSLELGDSALYFCASSVELQGLSGYTFGSGTRLTVV.